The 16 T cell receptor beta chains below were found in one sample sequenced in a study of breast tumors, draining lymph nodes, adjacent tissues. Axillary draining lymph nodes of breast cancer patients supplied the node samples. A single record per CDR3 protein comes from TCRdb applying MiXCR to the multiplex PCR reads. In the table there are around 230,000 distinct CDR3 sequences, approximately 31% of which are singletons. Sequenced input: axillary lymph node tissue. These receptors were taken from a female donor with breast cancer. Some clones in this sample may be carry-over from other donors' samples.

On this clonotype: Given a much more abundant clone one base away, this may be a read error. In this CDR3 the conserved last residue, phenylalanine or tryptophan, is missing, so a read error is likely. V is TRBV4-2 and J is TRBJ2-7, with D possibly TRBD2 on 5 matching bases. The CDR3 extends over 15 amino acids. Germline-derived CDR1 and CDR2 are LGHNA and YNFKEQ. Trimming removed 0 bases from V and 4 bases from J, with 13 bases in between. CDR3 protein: CASSQDGSAYYEQYL. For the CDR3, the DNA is TGTGCCAGCAGCCAAGATGGGAGCGCGTATTACGAGCAGTACCTC.

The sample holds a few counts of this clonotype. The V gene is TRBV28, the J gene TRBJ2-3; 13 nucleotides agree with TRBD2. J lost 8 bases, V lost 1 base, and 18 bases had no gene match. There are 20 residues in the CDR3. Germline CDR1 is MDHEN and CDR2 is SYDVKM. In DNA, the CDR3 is TGTGCCAGCAGTTTATACGGACTAGCGGGAGCCCACAGATGGCGGGGTACGCAGTATTTT. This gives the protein CASSLYGLAGAHRWRGTQYF.

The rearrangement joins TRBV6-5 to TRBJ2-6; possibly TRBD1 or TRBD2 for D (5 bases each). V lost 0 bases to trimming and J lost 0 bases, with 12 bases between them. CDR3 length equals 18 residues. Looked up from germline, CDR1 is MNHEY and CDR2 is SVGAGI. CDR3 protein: CASSYSGAVLSGANVLTF. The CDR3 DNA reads TGTGCCAGCAGTTACTCCGGGGCAGTCCTCTCTGGGGCCAACGTCCTGACTTTC.

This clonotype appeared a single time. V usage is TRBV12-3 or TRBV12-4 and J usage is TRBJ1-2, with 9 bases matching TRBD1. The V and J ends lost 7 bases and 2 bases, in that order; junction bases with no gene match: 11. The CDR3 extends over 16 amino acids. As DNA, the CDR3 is TGTGCCAGCATCCCCATTAACAGGGGGCGCAACTATGGCTACACCTTC. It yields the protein CASIPINRGRNYGYTF.

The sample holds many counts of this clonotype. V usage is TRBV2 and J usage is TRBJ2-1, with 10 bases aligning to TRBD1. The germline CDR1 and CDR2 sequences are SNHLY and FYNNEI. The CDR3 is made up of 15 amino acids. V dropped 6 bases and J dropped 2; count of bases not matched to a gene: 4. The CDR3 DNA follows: TGTGCCAGCAGGACCGGACAGGGGGCCTACAATGAGCAGTTCTTC. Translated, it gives CASRTGQGAYNEQFF.

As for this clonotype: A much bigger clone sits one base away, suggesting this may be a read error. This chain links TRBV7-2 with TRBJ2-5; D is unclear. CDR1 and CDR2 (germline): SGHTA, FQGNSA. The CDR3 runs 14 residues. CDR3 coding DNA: TGTGCCAGCAGCTTATCCGGCCTTCAAGAGACCCAGTGCTTC. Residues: CASSLSGLQETQCF.

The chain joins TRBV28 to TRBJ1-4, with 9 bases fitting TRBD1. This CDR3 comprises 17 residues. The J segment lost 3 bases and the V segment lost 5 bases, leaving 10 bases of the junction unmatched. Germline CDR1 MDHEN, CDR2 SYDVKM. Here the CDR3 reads CASSGEQGALANEKLFF. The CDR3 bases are TGTGCCAGCAGTGGAGAACAGGGGGCGCTGGCTAATGAAAAACTGTTTTTT.

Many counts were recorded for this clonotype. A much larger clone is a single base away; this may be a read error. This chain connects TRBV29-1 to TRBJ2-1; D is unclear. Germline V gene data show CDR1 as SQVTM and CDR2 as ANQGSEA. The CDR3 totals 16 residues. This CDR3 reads CSVEDLLMSSYNEQSF. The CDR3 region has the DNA TGCAGCGTTGAAGATCTGCTTATGAGCTCCTACAATGAGCAGTCCTTC.

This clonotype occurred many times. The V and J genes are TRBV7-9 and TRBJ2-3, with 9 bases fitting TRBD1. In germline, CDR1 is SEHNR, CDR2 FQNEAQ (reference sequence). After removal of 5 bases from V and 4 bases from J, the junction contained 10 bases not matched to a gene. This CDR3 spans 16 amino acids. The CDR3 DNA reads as TGTGCCAGCAGCCAAAGTTCCGGGACAGGGCCAGATACGCAGTATTTT. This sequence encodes CASSQSSGTGPDTQYF. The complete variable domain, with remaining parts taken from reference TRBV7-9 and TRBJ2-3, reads DTGVSQNPRHKITKRGQNVTFRCDPISEHNRLYWYRQTLGQGPEFLTYFQNEAQLEKSRLLSDRFSAERPKGSFSTLEIQRTEQGDSAMYLCASSQSSGTGPDTQYFGPGTRLTVL.

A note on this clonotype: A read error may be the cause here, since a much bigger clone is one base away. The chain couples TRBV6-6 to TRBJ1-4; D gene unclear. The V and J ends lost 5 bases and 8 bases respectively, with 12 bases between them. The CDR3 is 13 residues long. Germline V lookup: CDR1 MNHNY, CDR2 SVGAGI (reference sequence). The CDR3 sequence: CASSHGSIEKLFF. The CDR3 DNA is TGTGCCAGCAGTCACGGGAGTATAGAAAAACTGTTTTTT.

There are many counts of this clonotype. The CDR3 loop is CASSPAGPLSYEQYF. The CDR3 DNA reads TGTGCCAGCAGCCCCGCGGGTCCGCTCTCCTACGAGCAGTACTTC. This chain connects TRBV7-9 to TRBJ2-7; tentative D call: TRBD2 (5 bases). Germline-derived CDR1 and CDR2 are SEHNR and FQNEAQ (reference sequence). This CDR3 region has 15 residues. V lost 5 bases and J lost 0, with 14 bases in between.

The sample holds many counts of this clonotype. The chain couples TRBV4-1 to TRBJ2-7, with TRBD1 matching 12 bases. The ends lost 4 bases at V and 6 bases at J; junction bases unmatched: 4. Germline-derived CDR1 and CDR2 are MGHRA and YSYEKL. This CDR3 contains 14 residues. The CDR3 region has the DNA TGCGCCAGCAGCCGGGGACAGGGGGCTGGCGAGCAGTACTTC. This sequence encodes CASSRGQGAGEQYF.

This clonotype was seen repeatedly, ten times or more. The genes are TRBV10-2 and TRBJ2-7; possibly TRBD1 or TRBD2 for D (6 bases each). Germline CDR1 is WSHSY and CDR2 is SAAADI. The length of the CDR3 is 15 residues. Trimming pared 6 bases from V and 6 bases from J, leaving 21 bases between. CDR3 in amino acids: CASRETDRQAGEQYF. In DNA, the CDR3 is TGCGCCAGCAGGGAGACGGACAGACAAGCGGGCGAGCAGTACTTC.

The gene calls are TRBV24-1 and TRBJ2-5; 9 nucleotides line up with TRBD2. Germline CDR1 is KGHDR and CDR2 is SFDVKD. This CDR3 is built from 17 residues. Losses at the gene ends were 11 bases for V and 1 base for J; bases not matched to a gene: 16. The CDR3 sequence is CAISEAGGPDTQETQYF. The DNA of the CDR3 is TGTGCCATCAGCGAGGCGGGAGGGCCAGATACCCAAGAGACCCAGTACTTC.

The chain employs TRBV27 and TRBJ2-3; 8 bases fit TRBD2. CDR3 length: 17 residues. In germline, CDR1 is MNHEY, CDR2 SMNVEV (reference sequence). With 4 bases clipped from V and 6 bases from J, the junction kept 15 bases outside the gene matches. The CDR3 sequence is CASSYLSTSGSWDTQYF. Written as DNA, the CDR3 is TGTGCCAGCAGTTACCTTTCTACCAGCGGGAGTTGGGATACGCAGTATTTT.

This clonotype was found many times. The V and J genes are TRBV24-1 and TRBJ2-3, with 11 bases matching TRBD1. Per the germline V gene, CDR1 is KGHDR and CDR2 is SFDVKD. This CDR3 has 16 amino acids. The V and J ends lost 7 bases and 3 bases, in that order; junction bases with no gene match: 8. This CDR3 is CATSRSGQGATDTQYF. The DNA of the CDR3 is TGTGCCACCAGCAGGTCAGGACAGGGGGCAACAGATACGCAGTATTTT.